One sample yielded the 22 T cell receptor beta chains listed below, sequenced in a study of cytomegalovirus exposure and HLA in healthy donors. Sequencing was performed with immunoSEQ multiplex PCR; in TCRdb, only in-frame clones are kept and a portion is missing. This sample has tens of thousands of clones; around 96% occur once, and the top ten carry 4.5% to 5%. Sequencing was done on a sample of PBMCs. The source is a woman between 18 and 29 years old in good health and CMV-seropositive.

The chain carries TRBV28 and TRBJ2-5, with 10 bases fitting TRBD2. This CDR3 is built from 18 residues. V lost 7 bases to trimming and J lost 5 bases; unmatched junction nucleotides: 19. Germline CDR1 reads MDHEN; CDR2 reads SYDVKM. Here the CDR3 DNA reads TGTGCCAGCAACCCGAGGGGGAGCGGGAGGGCCGGTTGGGAGACCCAGTACTTC. Its translation is CASNPRGSGRAGWETQYF.

The V and J genes are TRBV27 and TRBJ1-2; 7 bases map to TRBD1. Germline CDR1 and CDR2: MNHEY and SMNVEV (reference sequence). Trimming cost V 3 bases and J 2 bases; bases outside gene matches: 6. CDR3 length: 15 residues. The CDR3 region is CASSFNRQGNYGYTF. DNA of the CDR3: TGTGCCAGCAGTTTCAATCGACAGGGAAACTATGGCTACACCTTC.

This rearrangement joins TRBV11-2 to TRBJ2-3; 7 bases are shared with TRBD2. The V gene's germline CDR1 is SGHAT and CDR2 FQNNGV. The CDR3 is 15 amino acids. With V trimmed by 4 bases and J by 1 base, 5 bases remained unmatched. CDR3 bases: TGTGCCAGCAGCTCGCGGGAGCGGGGCACAGATACGCAGTATTTT. This encodes CASSSRERGTDTQYF.

The chain is built from TRBV5-6 and TRBJ1-2; possible D gene TRBD1, 6 bases. Germline CDR1 and CDR2: SGHDT and YYEEEE. The CDR3 contains 16 residues. The V gene lost 1 base and the J gene lost 3 bases, with 16 bases spanning the gap. The CDR3 region has the DNA TGTGCCAGCAGCTTGTTTTCAGGGGTTGATGACTATGGCTACACCTTC. Amino acid sequence: CASSLFSGVDDYGYTF. Complete variable domain (other parts from reference TRBV5-6 and TRBJ1-2): DAGVTQSPTHLIKTRGQQVTLRCSPKSGHDTVSWYQQALGQGPQFIFQYYEEEERQRGNFPDRFSGHQFPNYSSELNVNALLLGDSALYLCASSLFSGVDDYGYTFGSGTRLTVV.

The chain is built from TRBV30 and TRBJ2-7; 11 bases agree with TRBD2. The CDR3 loop spans 14 amino acids. Germline CDR1 is GTSNPN and CDR2 is SVGIG (reference sequence). V shed 3 bases, J shed 4 bases, and the junction held 5 bases outside the gene matches. The CDR3 DNA reads TGTGCCTGGAGCAACGGACTAGCGGGTTACGAGCAGTACTTC. It is translated as CAWSNGLAGYEQYF.

The DNA of the CDR3 is TGTGCCATCAGTGACCTTTACCGGACAGGGGGAGGCTACACCTTC. This gives the protein CAISDLYRTGGGYTF. This chain links TRBV10-3 with TRBJ1-2, with 10 nucleotides matching TRBD1. Germline CDR1 is ENHRY and CDR2 is SYGVKD. The CDR3 consists of 15 residues. V lost 3 bases to trimming and J lost 8 bases; unmatched junction nucleotides: 9.

The chain combines TRBV15 with TRBJ2-5; the match to TRBD2 covers 8 bases. From germline, CDR1 is LNHNV and CDR2 YYDKDF (reference sequence). V gave up 9 bases and J gave up 6 bases; unmatched junction bases: 6. CDR3 length: 12 residues. DNA for the CDR3: TGTGCCACTACACGGGAGGGTAAGACCCAGTACTTC. Protein sequence: CATTREGKTQYF.

V gene TRBV11-3 combines with J gene TRBJ2-7, with 7 bases lining up with TRBD2. Germline values: CDR1 SGHNT, CDR2 YENEEA. Trimming at V came to 1 base and at J to 3 bases, leaving 6 bases not matched to a gene. The CDR3 contains 15 residues. The CDR3 DNA reads TGTGCCAGCAGCTTAGTGAGCGGGAACCTCTACGAGCAGTACTTC. Amino acids: CASSLVSGNLYEQYF.

This clone was seen a handful of times. This chain connects TRBV25-1 to TRBJ2-7; D perhaps matches TRBD2 (5 bases). Trimming took 5 bases from V and 5 from J, leaving 10 bases between them. The CDR3 runs to 12 residues. Germline CDR1 MGHDK, CDR2 SYGVNS. The CDR3 is CASSYPGNEQYF. The CDR3 nucleotides read TGTGCCAGCAGTTACCCCGGGAACGAGCAGTACTTC.

This chain joins TRBV5-8 and TRBJ2-7; TRBD2 matches at 7 bases. The length of the CDR3 is 12 residues. Germline V gives CDR1 SGHTS, CDR2 YDEGEE. J lost 6 bases, V lost 3 bases, and 3 bases had no gene match. The CDR3 sequence is CASSYGGGEQYF. In DNA, the CDR3 is TGTGCCAGCAGCTATGGGGGGGGCGAGCAGTACTTC.

The J gene is TRBJ1-4, the V gene TRBV15; D call uncertain. The CDR3 has 12 residues. Looked up from germline, CDR1 is LNHNV and CDR2 is YYDKDF (reference sequence). V was shortened by 1 base and J by 8 bases, with 5 bases between the two germline ends. As DNA, the CDR3 is TGTGCCACCAGCAGAGGAGGAGAAAAACTGTTTTTT. Its translation: CATSRGGEKLFF.

The rearrangement links TRBV13 to TRBJ2-7, with TRBD2 as a possible D gene (5 bases). The ends were cut back, 6 bases at V and 1 base at J, with 13 bases in the middle. CDR3 length: 14 amino acids. Germline loops: CDR1 PRHDT, CDR2 FYEKMQ (reference sequence). CDR3 residues: CASSRGFGSYEQYF. The CDR3 DNA reads as TGTGCCAGCAGTCGGGGATTCGGGTCCTACGAGCAGTACTTC.

V and J are TRBV4-3 and TRBJ2-7; weak D call: TRBD1 (6 bases). Trimming left V 0 bases short and J 7 bases short, with 16 bases between. This CDR3 region has 15 residues. Germline loops: CDR1 LGHNA, CDR2 YSLEER. CDR3 protein: CASSQEPQDRQEQYF. CDR3 bases: TGCGCCAGCAGCCAAGAGCCCCAGGACAGACAAGAGCAGTACTTC.

The V gene is TRBV7-9, the J gene TRBJ1-5; TRBD1 might be the D (6 bases). V shed 5 bases and J shed 0 bases, with 17 bases lying between them. Germline V gene data show CDR1 as SEHNR and CDR2 as FQNEAQ (reference sequence). This CDR3 has 17 amino acids. Here the CDR3 DNA reads TGTGCCAGCAGCGCCCAACAGGGTCTGGGTAGCAATCAGCCCCAGCATTTT. Its translation is CASSAQQGLGSNQPQHF.

This chain connects TRBV7-2 to TRBJ2-3; no clear D gene. Germline CDR1 reads SGHTA; CDR2 reads FQGNSA. The CDR3 has 11 amino acids. Trimming removed 7 bases from V and 6 bases from J, with 8 bases in between. The CDR3 here is CASTLGDTQYF. The CDR3 DNA follows: TGTGCCAGCACGCTCGGGGATACGCAGTATTTT.

Only one count was recorded for this clone. The gene calls are TRBV28 and TRBJ2-3; TRBD2 matches 10 bases. The CDR3 has 16 amino acids. The germline gives CDR1 MDHEN, CDR2 SYDVKM. J lost 4 bases, V lost 3 bases, and 7 bases had no gene match. The CDR3 DNA sequence: TGTGCCAGCAGTTTCTCGCTAGCGGGAGTTGCAGATACGCAGTATTTT. Amino acid sequence: CASSFSLAGVADTQYF.

This sequence joins TRBV28 and TRBJ2-1, with TRBD2 as a possible D gene (5 bases). Germline loops: CDR1 MDHEN, CDR2 SYDVKM. Trimming shortened V by 1 base and J by 6 bases, and 10 bases separated the two germline ends. The length of the CDR3 is 14 residues. In nucleotides, the CDR3 is TGTGCCAGCAGTTTATTCCGAGCGGTCAATGAGCAGTTCTTC. Translation: CASSLFRAVNEQFF.

The rearrangement links TRBV7-9 to TRBJ2-6, with a tentative D call TRBD2 (5 bases). V was cut by 1 base and J by 1 base, with 14 bases left in between. This CDR3 has 18 amino acids. The germline V gene has CDR1 SEHNR and CDR2 FQNEAQ (reference sequence). The chain's CDR3 is CASSLGRVVRSGANVLTF. CDR3 sequence (DNA): TGTGCCAGCAGCTTAGGGCGGGTAGTAAGATCTGGGGCCAACGTCCTGACTTTC.

The chain recombines TRBV27 with TRBJ2-7; weak D call: TRBD2 (5 bases). The length of the CDR3 is 12 residues. Trimming cost V 5 bases and J 4 bases, with 9 bases left between them. Germline-derived CDR1 and CDR2 are MNHEY and SMNVEV (reference sequence). DNA of the CDR3: TGTGCCAGCAGTCCCACGGGGTACGAGCAGTACTTC. Its translation is CASSPTGYEQYF.

The CDR3 DNA follows: TGTGCCAGCTCACCAGCCAGGGGGGCCACTGAAGCTTTCTTT. Translation gives CASSPARGATEAFF. The rearrangement links TRBV18 to TRBJ1-1; 7 bases line up with TRBD1. The germline V gene encodes CDR1 KGHSH and CDR2 LQKENI. The CDR3 extends over 14 amino acids. Unmatched junction bases numbered 4, after V lost 2 bases and J lost 4 bases. Together with reference TRBV18 and TRBJ1-1, the CDR3 gives the full variable domain: NAGVMQNPRHLVRRRGQEARLRCSPMKGHSHVYWYRQLPEEGLKFMVYLQKENIIDESGMPKERFSAEFPKEGPSILRIQQVVRGDSAAYFCASSPARGATEAFFGQGTRLTVV.

The table lists this clone with a count of one. This chain connects TRBV19 to TRBJ2-7; maybe TRBD1 (6 bases). Germline CDR1 and CDR2: LNHDA and SQIVND (reference sequence). This CDR3 comprises 14 residues. Trimming removed 2 bases at V and 2 bases at J, with 10 bases between. CDR3 DNA sequence: TGTGCCAGTAGTATAACCTGGACAGCCTACGAGCAGTACTTC. Protein sequence: CASSITWTAYEQYF.

V usage is TRBV10-3 and J usage is TRBJ2-1; 8 positions agree with TRBD1. The CDR3 contains 15 residues. CDR1 ENHRY and CDR2 SYGVKD come from the germline V gene. After removal of 6 bases from V and 0 bases from J, the junction contained 4 bases not matched to a gene. The CDR3 spells CAIRRDRSSYNEQFF. In nucleotides, the CDR3 is TGTGCCATCAGACGGGACAGGAGCTCCTACAATGAGCAGTTCTTC.